This is a list of T cell receptor beta chains from one sample in a study of OX40 agonist ivuxolimab in advanced cancers. Only in-frame clones appear in the TCRdb table, and some are missing; sequencing was by immunoSEQ multiplex PCR. The sample lists about 69,000 clones, roughly 92% occurring once. The sequenced sample was CD4+ or CD8+ T cells sorted from blood, obtained in a trial of the OX40 agonist ivuxolimab. Source of these receptors: an adult with an advanced solid tumor such as melanoma, head and neck, liver or kidney cancer. Both conserved end residues are part of each CDR3. D genes are given only for firm matches. For some rows the clone size is stated as once, few or many, or as a class when expanded; others skip it.

>TRBV11-2|.|.|TRBJ2-3
CASSPRGQSGTSTDTQYF
TGTGCCAGCAGCCCCCGCGGTCAAAGCGGGACAAGCACAGATACGCAGTATTTT
>TRBV19|TRBD1|.|TRBJ1-5
CASSQTGGSGGQPQHF
TGTGCCAGTAGCCAAACAGGGGGCTCTGGAGGCCAGCCCCAGCATTTT
>TRBV5-1|.|few|TRBJ2-5
CASSSRGQETQYF
TGCGCCAGCAGCTCACGGGGGCAAGAGACCCAGTACTTC
>TRBV5-1|TRBD1|.|TRBJ2-1
CASSMTGVPPDNEQFF
TGCGCCAGCAGCATGACAGGGGTACCCCCGGACAATGAGCAGTTCTTC
>TRBV11-3|TRBD1|.|TRBJ2-1
CASSVGTGTFPRQFF
TGTGCCAGCAGCGTTGGGACAGGCACCTTCCCGCGGCAGTTCTTC
>TRBV27|TRBD1|.|TRBJ2-3
CASSFKGAVSTDTQYF
TGTGCCAGCAGTTTCAAGGGGGCTGTAAGCACAGATACGCAGTATTTT
>TRBV29-1|.|.|TRBJ1-1
CSVVPVNTEAFF
TGCAGCGTTGTGCCAGTGAACACTGAAGCTTTCTTT
>TRBV2|.|.|TRBJ2-7
CATARGTATYEQYF
TGTGCCACAGCGAGGGGAACGGCCACCTACGAGCAGTACTTC
>TRBV28|TRBD2|.|TRBJ2-1
CASSSGASGYNEQFF
TGTGCCAGCAGTTCCGGGGCTAGCGGATACAATGAGCAGTTCTTC
>TRBV10-2|TRBD1|.|TRBJ1-1
CASKGTGFTEAFF
TGCGCCAGCAAAGGGACAGGGTTCACTGAAGCTTTCTTT
>TRBV15|.|.|TRBJ1-4
CATSFFGSPTNEKLFF
TGTGCCACCAGCTTTTTTGGTTCTCCAACTAATGAAAAACTGTTTTTT
>TRBV20-1|.|.|TRBJ2-1
CSVKYDEQFF
TGCAGTGTAAAGTACGATGAGCAGTTCTTC
>TRBV4-1|.|.|TRBJ2-5
CASSQDQGGPQETQYF
TGCGCCAGCAGCCAAGATCAGGGGGGCCCCCAAGAGACCCAGTACTTC
>TRBV28|TRBD2|few|TRBJ2-7
CASSFRLAGVGGEQYF
TGTGCCAGCAGTTTTAGGCTAGCGGGAGTCGGTGGCGAGCAGTACTTC